This T cell receptor beta chain was captured in a study of blood T cell repertoires in COVID-19. Looking at the study overall: COVID-19 samples collected from the United States, Italy and Spain covered acute and convalescent phases. The cDNA or gDNA used as material had been derived from T cells, B-cell-depleted T cells, or PBMCs.

This clone was picked up a small number of times. In the study's own analysis: From reference gene primer amplification, estimates of nucleated cell counts were derived. Assay: immunoSEQ multiplex PCR; the TCRdb copy retains only in-frame clones and omits some. Clone size and V and J calls were adopted from that table, with D and trimming inferred from the DNA. This sample has roughly 150,000 clones, with more than 80% found just once. Trimming took 6 bases from V and 8 from J; bases not matched to a gene: 6. Germline values: CDR1 SNHLY, CDR2 FYNNEI. This CDR3 comprises 12 residues. This receptor was identified in a woman aged 55-69 years with active COVID-19. The sample comprised peripheral blood. The chain links TRBV2 to TRBJ1-2; 7 bases are shared with TRBD1. CDR3 in amino acids: CASSGQDGGYTF. In nucleotides, the CDR3 is TGTGCCAGCAGCGGACAGGACGGCGGCTACACCTTC.